This T cell receptor (beta chain) originates from a study of cytomegalovirus exposure and HLA in healthy donors. Study-wide background: The study placed around 80% of its roughly 430 genotyped donors in the Caucasian-associated ancestry cluster.

Germline CDR1 and CDR2: SGHAT and FQNNGV. Trimming removed 2 bases from V and 1 base from J, with 8 bases in between. The CDR3 is 14 amino acids. PCR employed 60 Vbeta and 13 Jbeta primers. The table came from immunoSEQ multiplex PCR; TCRdb's copy has only in-frame clones and leaves some out. The table has some 30,000 clones, 40% to 45% seen once; the top ten hold less than 2%. When sampled, the donors appeared nominally healthy, though they likely had unrecorded immune exposures. This clone was observed once. Its specificity is not known. Points from the study as a whole: The study put 150 or so TCR beta chains on its list as cytomegalovirus-associated. A later analysis linked a missense DCLRE1C variant to TCR beta V- and J-gene trimming.

V usage is TRBV11-2 and J usage is TRBJ2-5; D gene unclear. The sequence came from a woman aged 45-65 years in good health and CMV-seronegative. The specimen sequenced was PBMCs. The CDR3 spells CASSLMASQETQYF. The CDR3 DNA is TGTGCCAGCAGCTTAATGGCCTCCCAAGAGACCCAGTACTTC. The entire variable domain, with the rest obtained from reference TRBV11-2 and TRBJ2-5, is as follows: EAGVAQSPRYKIIEKRQSVAFWCNPISGHATLYWYQQILGQGPKLLIQFQNNGVVDDSQLPKDRFSAERLKGVDSTLKIQPAKLEDSAVYLCASSLMASQETQYFGPGTRLLVL.